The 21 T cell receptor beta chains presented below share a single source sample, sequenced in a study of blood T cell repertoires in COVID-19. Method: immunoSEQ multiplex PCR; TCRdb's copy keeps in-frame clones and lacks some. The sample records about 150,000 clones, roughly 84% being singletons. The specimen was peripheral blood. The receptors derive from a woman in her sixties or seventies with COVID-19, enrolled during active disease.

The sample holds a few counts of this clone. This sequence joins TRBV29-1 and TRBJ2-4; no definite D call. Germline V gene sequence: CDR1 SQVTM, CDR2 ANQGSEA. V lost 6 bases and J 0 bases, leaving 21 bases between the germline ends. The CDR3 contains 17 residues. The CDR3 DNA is TGCAGCGTCCTAGATGGCAGAACACTACTAGCCAAAAACATTCAGTACTTC. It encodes CSVLDGRTLLAKNIQYF.

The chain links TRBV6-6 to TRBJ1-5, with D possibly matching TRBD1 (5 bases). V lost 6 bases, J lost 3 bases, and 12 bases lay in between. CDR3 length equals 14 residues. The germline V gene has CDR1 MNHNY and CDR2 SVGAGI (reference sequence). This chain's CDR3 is CASSRSRDNQPQHF. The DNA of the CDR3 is TGTGCCAGCAGCAGATCCAGGGACAATCAGCCCCAGCATTTT.

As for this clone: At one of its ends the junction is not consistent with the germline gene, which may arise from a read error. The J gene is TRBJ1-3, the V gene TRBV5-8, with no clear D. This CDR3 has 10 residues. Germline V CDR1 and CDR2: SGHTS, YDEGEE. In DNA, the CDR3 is TGTGCCAGCAGCTTGTCCGGGTTAGATTTT. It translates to CASSLSGLDF.

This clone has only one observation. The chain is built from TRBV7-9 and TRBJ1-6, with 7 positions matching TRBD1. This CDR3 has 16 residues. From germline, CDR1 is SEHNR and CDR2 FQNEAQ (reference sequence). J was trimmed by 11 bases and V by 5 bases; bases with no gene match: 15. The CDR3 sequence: CASSPPGQASRTPLHF. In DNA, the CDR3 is TGTGCCAGCAGCCCGCCCGGACAGGCCTCTCGGACACCCCTCCACTTT.

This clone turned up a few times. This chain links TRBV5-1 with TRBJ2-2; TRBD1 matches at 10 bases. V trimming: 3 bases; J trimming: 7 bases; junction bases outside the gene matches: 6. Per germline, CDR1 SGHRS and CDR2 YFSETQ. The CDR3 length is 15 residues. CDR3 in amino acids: CASSSRTGGFGELFF. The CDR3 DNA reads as TGCGCCAGCAGCTCCCGGACAGGGGGGTTCGGGGAGCTGTTTTTT. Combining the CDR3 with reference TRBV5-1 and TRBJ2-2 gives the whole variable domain KAGVTQTPRYLIKTRGQQVTLSCSPISGHRSVSWYQQTPGQGLQFLFEYFSETQRNKGNFPGRFSGRQFSNSRSEMNVSTLELGDSALYLCASSSRTGGFGELFFGEGSRLTVL.

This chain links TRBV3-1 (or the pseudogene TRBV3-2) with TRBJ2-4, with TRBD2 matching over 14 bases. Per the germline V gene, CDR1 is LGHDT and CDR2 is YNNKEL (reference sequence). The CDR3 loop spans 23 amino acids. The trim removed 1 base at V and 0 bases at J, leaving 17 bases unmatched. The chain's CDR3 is CASSQALTGTSGGRGGAKNIQYF. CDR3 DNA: TGTGCCAGCAGCCAAGCCTTGACCGGGACTAGCGGGGGACGAGGAGGAGCCAAAAACATTCAGTACTTC.

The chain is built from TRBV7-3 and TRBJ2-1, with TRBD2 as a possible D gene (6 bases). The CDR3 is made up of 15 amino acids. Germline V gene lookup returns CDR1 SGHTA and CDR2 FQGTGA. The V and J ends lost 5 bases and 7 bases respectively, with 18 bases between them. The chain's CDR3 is CASSPGAGRWNEQFF. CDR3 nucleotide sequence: TGTGCCAGCAGCCCTGGGGCGGGGAGGTGGAATGAGCAGTTCTTC.

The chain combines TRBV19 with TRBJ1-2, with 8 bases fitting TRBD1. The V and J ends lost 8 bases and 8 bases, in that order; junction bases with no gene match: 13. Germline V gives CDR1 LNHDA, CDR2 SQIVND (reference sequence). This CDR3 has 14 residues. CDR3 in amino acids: CASSPWQGAGGYTF. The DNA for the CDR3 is TGTGCCAGTTCCCCCTGGCAGGGGGCGGGAGGCTACACCTTC.

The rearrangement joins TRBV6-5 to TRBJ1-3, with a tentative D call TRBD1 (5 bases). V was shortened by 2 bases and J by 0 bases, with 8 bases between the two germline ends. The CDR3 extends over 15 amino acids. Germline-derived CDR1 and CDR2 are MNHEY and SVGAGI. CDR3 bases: TGTGCCAGCAGTTACGGGGCAACCTCTGGAAACACCATATATTTT. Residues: CASSYGATSGNTIYF.

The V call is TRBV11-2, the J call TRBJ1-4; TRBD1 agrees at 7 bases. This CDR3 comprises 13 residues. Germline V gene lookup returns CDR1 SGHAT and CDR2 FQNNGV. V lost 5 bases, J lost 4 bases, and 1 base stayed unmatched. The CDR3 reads CASSRQGNEKLFF. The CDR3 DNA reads TGTGCCAGCAGCAGACAGGGTAATGAAAAACTGTTTTTT. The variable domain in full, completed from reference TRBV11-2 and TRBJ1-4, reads EAGVAQSPRYKIIEKRQSVAFWCNPISGHATLYWYQQILGQGPKLLIQFQNNGVVDDSQLPKDRFSAERLKGVDSTLKIQPAKLEDSAVYLCASSRQGNEKLFFGSGTQLSVL.

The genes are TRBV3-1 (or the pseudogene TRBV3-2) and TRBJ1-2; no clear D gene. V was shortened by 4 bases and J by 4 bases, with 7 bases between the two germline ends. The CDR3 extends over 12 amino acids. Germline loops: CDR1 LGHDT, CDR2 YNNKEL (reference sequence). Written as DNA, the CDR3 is TGTGCCAGCAGCCTTGGGAGCTATGGCTACACCTTC. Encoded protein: CASSLGSYGYTF.

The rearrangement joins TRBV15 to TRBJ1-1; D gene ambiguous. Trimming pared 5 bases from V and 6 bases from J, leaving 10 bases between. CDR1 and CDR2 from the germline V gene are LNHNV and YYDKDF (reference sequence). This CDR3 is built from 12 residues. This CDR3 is CATSEQRAEAFF. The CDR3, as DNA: TGTGCCACCAGCGAACAGAGGGCTGAAGCTTTCTTT.

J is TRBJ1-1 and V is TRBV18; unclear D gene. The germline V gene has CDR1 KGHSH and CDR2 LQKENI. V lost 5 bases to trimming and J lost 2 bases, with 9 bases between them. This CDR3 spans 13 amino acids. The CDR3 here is CASSAGSNTEAFF. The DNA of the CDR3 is TGTGCCAGCTCAGCCGGGTCTAACACTGAAGCTTTCTTT.

CDR3 in amino acids: CASRLTRTHGYTF. The DNA of the CDR3 is TGTGCCAGTAGATTGACAAGAACCCATGGCTACACCTTC. The chain couples TRBV19 to TRBJ1-2; D not resolved. The CDR3 has 13 amino acids. With 6 bases removed from V and 6 bases from J, the gap between germline ends came to 14 bases. Looked up from germline, CDR1 is LNHDA and CDR2 is SQIVND (reference sequence).

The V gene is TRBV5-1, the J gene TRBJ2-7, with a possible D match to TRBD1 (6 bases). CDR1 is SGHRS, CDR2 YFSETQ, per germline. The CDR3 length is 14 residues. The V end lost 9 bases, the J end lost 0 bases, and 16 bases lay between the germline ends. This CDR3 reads CATRRTVSSYEQYF. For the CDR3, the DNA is TGCGCCACCCGGCGGACAGTTTCCTCCTACGAGCAGTACTTC.

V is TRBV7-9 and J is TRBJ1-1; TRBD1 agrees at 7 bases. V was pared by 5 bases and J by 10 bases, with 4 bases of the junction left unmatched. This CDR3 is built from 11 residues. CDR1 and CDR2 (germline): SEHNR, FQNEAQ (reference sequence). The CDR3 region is CASSPTGVAFF. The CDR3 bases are TGTGCCAGCAGCCCTACAGGGGTAGCTTTCTTT.

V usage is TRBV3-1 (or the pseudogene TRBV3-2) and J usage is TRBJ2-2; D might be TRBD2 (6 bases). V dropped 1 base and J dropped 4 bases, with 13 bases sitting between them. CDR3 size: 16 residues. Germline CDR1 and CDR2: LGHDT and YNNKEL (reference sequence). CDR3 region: CASSQAGALGTGELFF. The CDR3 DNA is TGTGCCAGCAGCCAAGCGGGAGCGTTGGGCACCGGGGAGCTGTTTTTT.

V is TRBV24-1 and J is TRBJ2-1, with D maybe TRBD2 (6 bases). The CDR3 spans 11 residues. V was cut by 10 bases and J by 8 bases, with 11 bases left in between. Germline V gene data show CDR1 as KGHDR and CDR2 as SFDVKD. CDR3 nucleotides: TGTGCCACGGGGGAGGTTTATGAGCAGTTCTTC. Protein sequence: CATGEVYEQFF.

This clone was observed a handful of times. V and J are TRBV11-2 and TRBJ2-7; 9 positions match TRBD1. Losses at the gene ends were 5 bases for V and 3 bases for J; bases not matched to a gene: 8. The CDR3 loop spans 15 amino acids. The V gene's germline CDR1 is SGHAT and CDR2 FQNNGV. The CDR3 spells CASSRTGVGSYEQYV. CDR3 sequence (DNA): TGTGCCAGCAGCAGGACAGGGGTTGGGAGCTACGAGCAGTACGTC.

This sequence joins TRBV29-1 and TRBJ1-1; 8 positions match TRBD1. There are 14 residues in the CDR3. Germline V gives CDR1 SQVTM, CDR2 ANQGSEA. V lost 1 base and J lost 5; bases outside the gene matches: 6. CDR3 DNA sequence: TGCAGCGTTGAAGGTGACAGGGGTCGAACTGAAGCTTTCTTT. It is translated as CSVEGDRGRTEAFF.

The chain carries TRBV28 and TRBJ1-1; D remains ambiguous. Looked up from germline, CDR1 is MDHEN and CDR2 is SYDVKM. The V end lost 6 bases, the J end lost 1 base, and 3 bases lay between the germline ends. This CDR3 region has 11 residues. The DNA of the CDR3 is TGTGCCAGCAGGGCGAACACTGAAGCTTTCTTT. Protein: CASRANTEAFF.